This is a list of T cell receptor beta chains from one sample in a study of CD8 T cells in Susac syndrome. TCRdb passed the immunoSEQ multiplex PCR reads through MiXCR, listing each CDR3 protein once. Among 350,000 to 550,000 distinct CDR3 sequences listed, more than 80% were seen once. The sample taken for sequencing was CD8+ T cells from PBMCs. These receptors all come from a human donor with multiple sclerosis. Each CDR3 is given without its conserved first and last residue.

TRBV7-9 | ASSLQGAKETQY
TRBV2 | ASRGKGRPNEQY
TRBV5-5 | ASSPAAGTESNYGYT
TRBV6-2/TRBV6-3 | ASRPVTDTQY
TRBV2 | ASSELAGAGDIQY
TRBV6-5 | ASSYQPFNQPQH
TRBV11-2 | ASSLGGWDSQANTEAF
TRBV5-1 | ASSAARASTDTQY
TRBV16 | ASIPGGRPYEQY
TRBV5-5 | ASSSPPQGEKLF
TRBV11-1 | ASSLAGGKETQY
TRBV13 | ASSLDSANYGYT
TRBV4-1 | ASSQFLNEQF
TRBV3-1 | ASSQDRFTDTEAF
TRBV30 | AWNQGSGGTEAF
TRBV7-9 | ASSLDLPEQY
TRBV10-2 | ASSELGVGETQY
TRBV6-1 | ASSLGGGDGYT
TRBV12-3/TRBV12-4 | ASGRTGAGGPWEQY
TRBV7-9 | ASRTYQTPEAF
TRBV12-5 | ASGADGGSGNTIY
TRBV7-9 | ASSWDREVGNYGYT
TRBV5-6 | ASSPGRGPTEAF
TRBV29-1 | SGKTGPLSSYNEQF
TRBV4-1 | ASSQPSGIGSLNEQF
TRBV19 | ASSMGTTEAF
TRBV3-1 | ASSPHQGQLTYEQY
TRBV27 | ASSSAKGEQF
TRBV12-3/TRBV12-4 | ASSPTTGFGEAF
TRBV18 | ASSLTGVSGNQPQH
TRBV19 | ASSRPTASKYEQY
TRBV20-1 | SARSAETYNEQF
TRBV6-5 | ASSYSPGQGAGEQF
TRBV29-1 | SVPGQGIKGNYEQY
TRBV11-2 | ASTKTTGGASGYT
TRBV29-1 | SAPVSQGTEAF
TRBV6-1 | ASSPSLGREVGELF
TRBV7-9 | ASSLSTVFGGYT
TRBV2 | ASSEQVWGNQPQH
TRBV9 | ASSVGTSGYYNEQF
TRBV7-9 | ASSSQGADSEAF
TRBV7-6 | ASSEIPSISGGAQETQY
TRBV27 | ASSTSSGWELF
TRBV29-1 | SVPRTDLAQY
TRBV24-1 | ATSESSQGDEQF
TRBV6-1 | ASTPGGSYNEQF
TRBV12-3/TRBV12-4 | ASSFGGGYNEQF
TRBV4-1 | ASTLGKGSYEQY
TRBV29-1 | SGTPGREGDEQY
TRBV11-2 | ASSFLELNTEAF
TRBV5-1 | ASSLGTENTEAF
TRBV5-4 | ASSLESSNEQF
TRBV10-3 | AISGFSPSSSYNEQF
TRBV2 | ASSDEGAANQPQH
TRBV28 | ASRHDKISEDTEAF
TRBV15 | ATSRAFDTDEQY
TRBV5-5 | ASSLASGAVHTDTQY
TRBV14 | ASSQLVQGSGELF
TRBV10-2 | ASSGWGQGQETQY
TRBV7-9 | ASSRYRGYT